Below are 26 T cell receptor beta chains sequenced from a single sample in a study of monozygotic twins with inflammatory bowel disease. For each CDR3 protein, TCRdb gives one entry from its re-call of the 5' RACE reads, without DNA. The sample holds about 110,000 distinct CDR3 sequences. Sequencing input: blood. The origin of the receptors is a human donor with ulcerative colitis or Crohn's disease, or a healthy co-twin of an affected twin (not recorded which).

V and J are TRBV5-5 and TRBJ2-7; TCRdb returns TRBD1, unconfirmable since there is no DNA. The length of the CDR3 is 14 residues. The germline gives CDR1 SGHKS, CDR2 YYEKEE (reference sequence). The CDR3 sequence: CASSLTDREYEQYF.

The V gene is TRBV5-1, the J gene TRBJ1-2; TCRdb picks TRBD1, but there is no DNA to check that call. The CDR3 extends over 15 amino acids. Germline CDR1 SGHRS, CDR2 YFSETQ. The CDR3 spells CASSSGAGVDYGYTF.

The V call is TRBV6-4, the J call TRBJ2-2; as DNA is missing, the TRBD1 call by TCRdb cannot be tested. Looked up from germline, CDR1 is MRHNA and CDR2 is SNTAGT. The CDR3 length is 13 residues. The CDR3 sequence: CASSGQEVGELFF.

The chain has TRBV6-6 and TRBJ1-2. The CDR3 sequence is 13 residues long. The germline CDR1 and CDR2 sequences are MNHNY and SVGAGI (reference sequence). The CDR3 spells CASSYSGNDGYTF.

The chain carries TRBV7-9 and TRBJ2-7; TCRdb returns TRBD1, unconfirmable since there is no DNA. The CDR3 totals 13 residues. CDR1 is SEHNR, CDR2 FQNEAQ, per germline (reference sequence). CDR3 in amino acids: CASIQGQGNKQYF.

The chain couples TRBV5-1 to TRBJ2-2; there is no DNA to check the TCRdb D call of TRBD1. The germline gives CDR1 SGHRS, CDR2 YFSETQ. This CDR3 is built from 14 residues. Here the CDR3 reads CASTTGVNTGELFF.

The rearrangement uses TRBV5-4 and TRBJ2-5; TCRdb reports TRBD1, a call that lacks DNA to check it against. Germline V gene data show CDR1 as SGHNT and CDR2 as YYREEE (reference sequence). The CDR3 is made up of 16 amino acids. The CDR3 reads CASNRFQDREQETQYF.

The CDR3: CASSLGGQGGYGYTF. The V gene is TRBV28, the J gene TRBJ1-2; no DNA is available, so the TRBD1 call from TCRdb remains unchecked. The CDR3 is 15 residues long. CDR1 and CDR2 (germline): MDHEN, SYDVKM.

The chain links TRBV6-6 to TRBJ1-3. From germline, CDR1 is MNHNY and CDR2 SVGAGI (reference sequence). There are 14 residues in the CDR3. This chain's CDR3 is CASSSQGAGNTIYF.

The J gene is TRBJ2-3, the V gene TRBV20-1; the D gene TCRdb calls, TRBD2, cannot be checked with no DNA. The CDR3 covers 16 residues. Germline V gene sequence: CDR1 DFQATT, CDR2 SNEGSKA (reference sequence). The CDR3 loop is CSANRGLAGYTDTQYF.

The chain carries TRBV7-9 and TRBJ2-7; TCRdb gives TRBD1 as the D gene, but with no DNA this cannot be confirmed. Germline V gene data show CDR1 as SEHNR and CDR2 as FQNEAQ (reference sequence). The CDR3 is made up of 14 amino acids. CDR3 sequence reads: CASSGQGLSYEQYF.

The chain uses TRBV4-3 and TRBJ1-1; lacking DNA, the TRBD1 call made by TCRdb goes unchecked. This CDR3 has 13 amino acids. The V gene's germline CDR1 is LGHNA and CDR2 YSLEER. CDR3 region: CASSHQGRYEAFF.

The chain combines TRBV29-1 with TRBJ2-1. Germline lookup yields CDR1 SQVTM and CDR2 ANQGSEA. This CDR3 is built from 11 residues. CDR3 amino acids: CSVAGYNEQFF.

The CDR3: CASSFVGGYGLAGTYQETQYF. J is TRBJ2-5 and V is TRBV12-3 or TRBV12-4; TCRdb returns TRBD2, unconfirmable since there is no DNA. This CDR3 spans 21 amino acids.

The CDR3: CASSSGASDNEQFF. The chain joins TRBV5-1 to TRBJ2-1; TCRdb's D gene call, TRBD2, goes unchecked for lack of DNA. Looked up from germline, CDR1 is SGHRS and CDR2 is YFSETQ. The CDR3 consists of 14 residues.

J is TRBJ2-1 and V is TRBV20-1; the TCRdb D gene call, TRBD2, has no DNA to confirm it. Germline CDR1 reads DFQATT; CDR2 reads SNEGSKA (reference sequence). The CDR3 is 12 amino acids. The CDR3 sequence: CAARAGHNEQFF.

The chain combines TRBV11-3 with TRBJ2-7; TCRdb names TRBD1, which stays unverified in the absence of DNA. This CDR3 has 15 residues. Germline CDR1 is SGHNT and CDR2 is YENEEA. The CDR3 loop reads CASSSWDSPNYEQYF.

The chain couples TRBV4-3 to TRBJ1-3. Germline values: CDR1 LGHNA, CDR2 YSLEER. This CDR3 comprises 17 residues. The CDR3 sequence is CASSQDLADAGGNTIYF.

This chain uses TRBV20-1 with TRBJ1-6; TCRdb's D call of TRBD1 is untestable without DNA. The CDR3 is made up of 15 amino acids. Germline loops: CDR1 DFQATT, CDR2 SNEGSKA (reference sequence). The CDR3 here is CSAGNQGTYNSPLHF.

The CDR3 sequence is CASSFSRGTGATGELFF. The chain couples TRBV12-3 or TRBV12-4 to TRBJ2-2; TCRdb lists TRBD1, though no DNA is available to test this call. This CDR3 comprises 17 residues.

The rearrangement joins TRBV6-1 to TRBJ2-7. Germline CDR1 reads MNHNS; CDR2 reads SASEGT. The CDR3 is 14 amino acids. The CDR3 reads CASSLAGAGYEQYF.

The rearrangement uses TRBV20-1 and TRBJ2-3. The germline V gene encodes CDR1 DFQATT and CDR2 SNEGSKA (reference sequence). The CDR3 contains 13 residues. The CDR3: CSANGAGSDTQYF.

The chain couples TRBV28 to TRBJ2-2; TCRdb selects TRBD1, and the lack of DNA leaves this call unchecked. The germline CDR1 and CDR2 sequences are MDHEN and SYDVKM. The CDR3 runs 15 residues. CDR3 region: CASSFLRGGSGELFF.

J is TRBJ2-3 and V is TRBV7-2; the TCRdb D gene call, TRBD1, has no DNA to confirm it. The CDR3 totals 14 residues. CDR1 is SGHTA and CDR2 is FQGNSA in the germline V gene. The CDR3 reads CASSLTGDANTQYF.

The V and J genes are TRBV7-3 and TRBJ2-1; TCRdb proposes TRBD2, but this gene call is untestable without DNA. The length of the CDR3 is 16 residues. Germline-derived CDR1 and CDR2 are SGHTA and FQGTGA. The CDR3 is CASSARLAGEDNEQFF.

The rearrangement joins TRBV5-1 to TRBJ2-1; TCRdb selects TRBD1, and the lack of DNA leaves this call unchecked. Germline V gene sequence: CDR1 SGHRS, CDR2 YFSETQ. The CDR3 is 14 amino acids. The CDR3 sequence is CASGKDRRDNEQFF. The variable domain in full, completed from reference TRBV5-1 and TRBJ2-1, reads KAGVTQTPRYLIKTRGQQVTLSCSPISGHRSVSWYQQTPGQGLQFLFEYFSETQRNKGNFPGRFSGRQFSNSRSEMNVSTLELGDSALYLCASGKDRRDNEQFFGPGTRLTVL.